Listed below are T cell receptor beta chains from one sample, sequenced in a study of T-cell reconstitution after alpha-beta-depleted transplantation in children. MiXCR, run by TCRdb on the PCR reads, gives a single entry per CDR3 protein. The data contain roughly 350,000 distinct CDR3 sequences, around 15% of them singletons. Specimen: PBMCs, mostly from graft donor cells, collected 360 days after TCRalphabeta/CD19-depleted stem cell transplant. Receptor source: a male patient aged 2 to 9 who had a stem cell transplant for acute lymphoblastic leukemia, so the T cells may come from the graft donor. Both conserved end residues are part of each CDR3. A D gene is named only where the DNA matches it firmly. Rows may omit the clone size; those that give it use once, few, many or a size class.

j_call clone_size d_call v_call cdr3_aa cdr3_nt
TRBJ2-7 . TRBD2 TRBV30 CAWSVPRQAGLTYEQYF TGTGCCTGGAGTGTACCGCGGCAAGCGGGGCTAACCTACGAGCAGTACTTC
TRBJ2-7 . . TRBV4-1 CASSHRDLTGRYEQYF TGCGCCAGCAGCCACCGAGACCTAACAGGGAGGTACGAGCAGTACTTC
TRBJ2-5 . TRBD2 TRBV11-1 CASSPTLGLAGIRETQYF TGTGCCAGCAGCCCAACCCTGGGACTAGCGGGAATACGGGAGACCCAGTACTTC
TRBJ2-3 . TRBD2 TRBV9 CASSVATTSGDSPTLDTQYF TGTGCCAGCAGCGTAGCTACGACTAGCGGGGACTCGCCCACCTTGGATACGCAGTATTTT
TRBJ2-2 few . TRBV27 CASSLRGMGNTGELFF TGTGCCAGCAGTTTACGCGGCATGGGGAACACCGGGGAGCTGTTTTTT
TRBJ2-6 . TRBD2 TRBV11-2 CASSYRWGEKREYAGANVLTF TGTGCCAGCAGCTATCGGTGGGGGGAGAAGCGGGAGTATGCTGGGGCCAACGTCCTGACTTTC
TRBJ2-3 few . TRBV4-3 CASSFGPGTDTQYF TGCGCCAGCAGCTTCGGGCCTGGCACAGATACGCAGTATTTT
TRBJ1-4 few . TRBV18 CASSLEGRRDEKLFF TGTGCCAGCTCACTCGAGGGGCGGAGGGATGAAAAACTGTTTTTT
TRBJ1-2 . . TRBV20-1 CSGTDYGYTF TGCAGTGGTACCGACTATGGCTACACCTTC
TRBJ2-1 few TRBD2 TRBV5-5 CASSLGLAGIYEQFF TGTGCCAGCAGCTTGGGTCTAGCGGGTATCTATGAGCAGTTCTTC
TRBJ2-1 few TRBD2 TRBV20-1 CSASTSGAASGSWNEQFF TGCAGTGCTAGTACCTCAGGAGCGGCTAGCGGGAGTTGGAATGAGCAGTTCTTC
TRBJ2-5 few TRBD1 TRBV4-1 CASSQHGTGSETQYF TGCGCCAGCAGCCAACATGGGACAGGGTCGGAGACCCAGTACTTC
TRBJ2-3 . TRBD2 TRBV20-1 CSARGGLAGDTQYF TGCAGTGCTAGAGGCGGACTAGCGGGAGATACACAGTATTTT
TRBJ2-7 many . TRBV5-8 CASKLVYQGEQYF TGTGCCAGCAAACTAGTCTACCAGGGCGAGCAGTACTTC
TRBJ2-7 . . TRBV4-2 CASSQIHPRGYEQYF TGTGCCAGCAGCCAAATACATCCCCGGGGTTACGAGCAGTACTTC
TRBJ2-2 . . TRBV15 CATSRDLGLGIGGPGELFF TGTGCCACCAGCAGAGATTTGGGCTTGGGGATAGGGGGGCCCGGGGAGCTGTTTTTT
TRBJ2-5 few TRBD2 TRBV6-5 CASSYPPDIAGGVETQYF TGTGCCAGCAGTTACCCACCGGATATAGCGGGAGGGGTTGAGACCCAGTACTTC
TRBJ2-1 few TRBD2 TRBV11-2 CASSLGGIWTSGRSEDEQFF TGTGCCAGCAGCTTAGGTGGGATTTGGACTAGCGGGAGAAGTGAGGATGAGCAGTTCTTC
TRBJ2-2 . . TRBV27 CASSLSAGYTGELFF TGTGCCAGCAGTTTGTCAGCTGGCTACACCGGGGAGCTGTTTTTT
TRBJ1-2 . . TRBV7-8 CASSLVTGPYGYTF TGTGCCAGCAGCTTAGTCACAGGGCCGTATGGCTACACCTTC
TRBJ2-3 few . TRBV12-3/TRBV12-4 CASSIFPSTDTQYF TGTGCCAGCAGTATCTTCCCTAGCACAGATACGCAGTATTTT
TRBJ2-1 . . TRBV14 CASSLRVFTGDGSRQFF TGTGCCAGCAGCCTAAGGGTGTTTACGGGAGACGGCTCGCGGCAGTTCTTC
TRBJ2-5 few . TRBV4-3 CASSSRAVGETQYF TGCGCCAGCAGCTCCCGGGCAGTGGGTGAGACCCAGTACTTC
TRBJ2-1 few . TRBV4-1 CASSQERGTAFYNEQFF TGCGCCAGCAGCCAAGAGCGGGGAACGGCCTTTTACAATGAGCAGTTCTTC
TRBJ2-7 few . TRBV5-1 CASSPLTAYEQYF TGCGCCAGCAGCCCCCTTACGGCATACGAGCAGTACTTC
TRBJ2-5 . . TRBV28 CASKLLGDTLETQYF TGTGCCAGCAAATTACTCGGGGACACTTTAGAGACCCAGTACTTC
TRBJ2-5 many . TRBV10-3 CAISEFPPLEIQETQYF TGTGCCATCAGTGAATTTCCCCCGCTCGAGATCCAAGAGACCCAGTACTTC
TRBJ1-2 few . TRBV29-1 CSVAYTRSYGYTF TGCAGCGTTGCCTACACCCGGAGCTATGGCTACACCTTC
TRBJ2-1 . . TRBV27 CATLAPSYNEQFF TGTGCCACCCTAGCTCCCTCGTACAATGAGCAGTTCTTC
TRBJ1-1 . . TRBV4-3 CASSLRWDTEAFF TGCGCCAGCAGCCTTCGTTGGGACACTGAAGCTTTCTTT
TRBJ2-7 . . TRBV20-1 CSAQAGSYEQYF TGCAGTGCGCAGGCAGGATCCTACGAGCAGTACTTC
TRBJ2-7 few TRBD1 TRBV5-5 CASSHGQGRYEQYF TGTGCCAGCAGTCATGGACAGGGCCGCTACGAGCAGTACTTC
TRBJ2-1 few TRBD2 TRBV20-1 CSASGAGGPWGYNEQFF TGCAGTGCTAGCGGAGCGGGAGGGCCCTGGGGCTACAATGAGCAGTTCTTC
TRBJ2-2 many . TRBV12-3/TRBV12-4 CASSFPTGELFF TGTGCCAGCAGTTTCCCCACCGGGGAGCTGTTTTTT
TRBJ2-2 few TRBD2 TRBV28 CASSLWTSGSYGELFF TGTGCCAGCAGTTTATGGACTAGCGGGAGCTACGGGGAGCTGTTTTTT
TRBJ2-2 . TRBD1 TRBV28 CASSLPQWTTGKSSTGELFF TGTGCCAGCAGTTTGCCCCAATGGACGACAGGGAAATCGAGCACCGGGGAGCTGTTTTTT
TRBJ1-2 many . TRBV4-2 CASSQEPRVINYGYTF TGTGCCAGCAGCCAAGAGCCGAGGGTGATTAACTATGGCTACACCTTC
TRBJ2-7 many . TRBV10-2 CASNGGSPYEQYF TGCGCCAGCAATGGCGGGTCACCCTACGAGCAGTACTTC
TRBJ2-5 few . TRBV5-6 CASSSIRGRRETQYF TGTGCCAGCAGCTCAATTAGGGGCAGGAGGGAGACCCAGTACTTC
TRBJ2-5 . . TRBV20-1 CSHERVRETQYF TGCAGTCACGAGCGGGTGCGAGAGACCCAGTACTTC
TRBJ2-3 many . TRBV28 CASSFAGGYPDTQYF TGTGCCAGCAGTTTCGCAGGGGGGTATCCAGATACGCAGTATTTT
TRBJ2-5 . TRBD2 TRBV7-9 CASSLPGGRYKETQYF TGTGCCAGCAGCTTACCTGGCGGGAGGTACAAAGAGACCCAGTACTTC
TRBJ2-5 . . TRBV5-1 CASSLFLAGVRETQYF TGCGCCAGCAGCTTGTTTCTAGCCGGGGTTAGGGAGACCCAGTACTTC
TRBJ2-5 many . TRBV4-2 CASSQSDQGETQYF TGTGCCAGCAGCCAGTCAGACCAGGGAGAGACCCAGTACTTC
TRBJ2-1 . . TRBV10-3 CAISEPGHPYNEQFF TGTGCCATCAGTGAGCCGGGACACCCCTACAATGAGCAGTTCTTC
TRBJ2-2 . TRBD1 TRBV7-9 CASSSPGQGITGELFF TGTGCCAGCAGCTCTCCGGGACAGGGCATCACCGGGGAGCTGTTTTTT
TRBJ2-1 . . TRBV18 CASSPPNGRLYNEQFF TGTGCCAGCTCACCACCGAACGGGAGACTCTACAATGAGCAGTTCTTC
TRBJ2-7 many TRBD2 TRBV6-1 CASSPFGGIYEQYF TGTGCCAGCAGTCCCTTCGGGGGGATCTACGAGCAGTACTTC
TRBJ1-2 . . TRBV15 CATSRDRGHGYTF TGTGCCACCAGCAGAGACCGAGGCCATGGCTACACCTTC
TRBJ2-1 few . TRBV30 CAWSVRVPRYNEQFF TGTGCCTGGAGTGTACGGGTGCCCCGATACAATGAGCAGTTCTTC